The following is a TCR beta chain sequence with its context. Its binding antigen is unknown. Base qualities are not recorded, but no much larger clone differs from it by a single base. This sample was included in a study of blood T cell repertoires in COVID-19 (dated by TCRdb to between 2020 and 2021). Study-level background: Samples from collaborators originated in the United States, Italy and Spain and spanned both the acute and convalescent phases of COVID-19. The material from the prospective study consisted of cDNA or gDNA derived from T cells, B-cell-depleted T cells, or PBMCs. Subjects who had been exposed to COVID-19, were actively infected with it, or had recovered from it provided the deeply sampled blood TCRbeta repertoires that made up the dataset. The repertoires were made available in a free public database intended to serve as a resource for research on the immune response to SARS-CoV-2. Samples came from the ongoing ImmuneRACE study (first 160 participants) plus 1,254 subjects from 6 global collaborators. A de-identified subject ID, COVID-19 status, age in years and sex were almost always included in the sample metadata. Where HLA class I and class II types were available, the types were taken from metadata supplied by the sample provider, not from assay-based typing. The research as a whole found: The quantity of clinical and demographic metadata differed by source and by participant and was supplied without curation.

The immunoSEQ Assay, a bias-controlled multiplex PCR, was used to amplify TCRbeta CDR3 regions from genomic DNA. Turning to the authors' computational methods: Within the assay, amplification of reference gene primers was used to estimate how many nucleated cells each sample contained. To quantify the absolute abundance of each unique TCRbeta CDR3 rearrangement, sequence reads were collapsed and filtered. For each sample, productive Simpson clonality was calculated as the square root of Simpson's diversity index over productive rearrangements. TCRdb limited this immuneACCESS table to in-frame rearrangements with V and J called. A share of clones is missing; checked studies link under half to unresolved V genes, and the rest is unexplained. V, J and clone size were drawn from that table, and D and trimming were deduced from the DNA. The sample table shows some 300,000 clones, and just under 85% are seen once. The ten biggest clones cover over 3.5% of the sample.

The collaborating institutions used their own protocols to collect whole blood in K2EDTA tubes. For TCRbeta analysis, collaborator samples were shipped as frozen whole blood, as isolated PBMCs, or as DNA extracted from either sample type. The sequence was obtained from a woman aged 50 to 60 with active or convalescent COVID-19. The sample consisted of peripheral blood.

This receptor carries the CDR3 CAWSVNIGGSQPQHF. Here is the DNA: TGTGCCTGGAGTGTCAACATCGGGGGAAGTCAGCCCCAGCATTTT. Recombination joined TRBV30 with TRBJ1-5; TRBD1 is a possible D gene, resting on 5 matching bases. Counted from cysteine to phenylalanine, this CDR3 has 15 amino acids. Only the CDR3 part of the read is kept: 45 bases, read in frame from the first base. According to the germline V gene (reference sequence), CDR1 reads GTSNPN and CDR2 reads SVGIG. V sheds 0 bases and J sheds 6 bases, leaving 15 bases between their ends.